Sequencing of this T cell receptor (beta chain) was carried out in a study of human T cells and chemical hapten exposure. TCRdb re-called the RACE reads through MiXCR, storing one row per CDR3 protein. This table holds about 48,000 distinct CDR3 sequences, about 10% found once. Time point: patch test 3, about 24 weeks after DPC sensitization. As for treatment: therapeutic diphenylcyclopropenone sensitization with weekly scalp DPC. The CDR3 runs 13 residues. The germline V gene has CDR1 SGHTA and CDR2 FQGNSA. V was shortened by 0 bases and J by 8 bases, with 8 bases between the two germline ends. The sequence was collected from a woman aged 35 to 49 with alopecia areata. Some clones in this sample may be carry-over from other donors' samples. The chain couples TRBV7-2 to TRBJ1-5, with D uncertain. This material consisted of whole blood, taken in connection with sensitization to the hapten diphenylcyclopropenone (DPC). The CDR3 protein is CASSLAREEPQHF. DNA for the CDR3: TGTGCCAGCAGCTTAGCCAGAGAGGAGCCCCAGCATTTT.